This T cell receptor beta chain appears in the sequencing data of a study of CD8 T cells in ankylosing spondylitis. The V and J ends lost 1 base and 3 bases respectively, with 10 bases between them. CDR3 length: 14 amino acids. Using quantitative 5'-RACE with molecular barcodes, the authors made TCR beta libraries. Each CDR3 protein gets one entry after TCRdb re-called the 5' RACE reads with MiXCR. Of 84,000 or so distinct CDR3 sequences in the sample, 27% are singletons; the top ten hold approximately 59%. The sample was blood, either unsorted or a sorted T cell fraction (not recorded which). The chain carries TRBV12-3 or TRBV12-4 and TRBJ2-7; D is ambiguous. The sequence derives from a male donor with ankylosing spondylitis or in good health (not recorded which). Here the CDR3 DNA reads TGTGCCAGCAGTTTAGATTTGGGGAACTACGAGCAGTACTTC. Translated, it gives CASSLDLGNYEQYF.